This T cell receptor (beta chain) was observed in a study of monozygotic twins with inflammatory bowel disease. CDR3 length: 14 amino acids. Per the germline V gene, CDR1 is SEHNR and CDR2 is FQNEAQ (reference sequence). UMIs were attached via template switching, each with a 6-nucleotide sample barcode. One entry per CDR3 protein, without DNA, is what TCRdb gives after re-calling the 5' RACE reads. The table lists fewer than 450,000 distinct CDR3 sequences. Sequenced: blood. The genes are TRBV7-9 and TRBJ2-6. This sequence was found in a human donor with ulcerative colitis or Crohn's disease, or a healthy co-twin of an affected twin (not recorded which). Here the CDR3 reads CASSLVLRAYVLTF.